This TCR beta chain was captured by sequencing in a study of CD8 T cells in Susac syndrome. The overall study: When blood was collected, patients with Susac syndrome were therapy-naive, were taking corticosteroids, or were receiving intravenous immunoglobulin alone.

Germline CDR1 is SGHDN and CDR2 is FVKESK. The CDR3 length is 12 residues. V was pared by 2 bases and J by 11 bases, with 11 bases between. Study-level points and caveats: CD4+ T cell repertoires in Susac syndrome lacked clonal expansion.

For this clonotype: The antigen is unknown.

The diagnostic criteria were recently defined, and patients with Susac syndrome met them for definite or probable disease. An amount of RNA that ranged from 0.5 to 1 ug was reverse transcribed with random hexamers. TCR beta CDR3 was amplified by immunoSEQ covering 54 Vbeta and 13 Jbeta. TCRdb recomputed calls from the immunoSEQ multiplex PCR reads with MiXCR, one row per CDR3 protein. The sample has some 150,000 distinct CDR3 sequences; around 96% are singletons. What was sequenced was CD4+ T cells from PBMCs. The TCR comes from a human donor with Susac syndrome. The V and J genes are TRBV14 and TRBJ2-3; a weak D match, TRBD1 (6 bases). The CDR3 sequence is CASSQYPTGQYF. The CDR3 bases are TGTGCCAGCAGCCAATATCCGACAGGGCAGTATTTT.